What follows describes a single T cell receptor beta chain. Its antigen remains unknown. The entry originates in a study of CXCR3-negative and CXCR3-positive naive CD8 T cells. Study-level results: Similarly elevated diversity marked both naive subsets, with memory CD8+ cells showing far lower diversity. TRBV-TRBJ usage matched between naive CXCR3-negative and CXCR3-positive cells but not between memory cells. Cryopreservation partially decreased CXCR3 expression, and most assays used fresh PBMCs. More hydrophobic TRB CDR3s were found in CXCR3-positive naive cells than in CXCR3-negative naive cells.

The method, 5' RACE with UMI labels, was used to prepare the TRB cDNA libraries. TCRdb derives one entry per CDR3 protein from the 5' RACE reads, leaving out DNA. The listing contains around 61,000 distinct CDR3 sequences. The germline V gene encodes CDR1 DFQATT and CDR2 SNEGSKA (reference sequence). This CDR3 comprises 14 residues. The chain combines TRBV20-1 with TRBJ2-7; there is no DNA to check the TCRdb D call of TRBD2. Source material: naive CXCR3+ CD8+ T cells from blood. Subset in this sample: CD45RO-CCR7+CD27+CD95- naive CD8+ T cells expressing CXCR3 (TNR3+). The receptor comes from a human donor in good health. Some clones in this sample may be carry-over from other donors' samples. The CDR3 loop is CSARTGLEDLSQYF.